The 22 T cell receptor beta chains given below trace back to one sample, sequenced in a study of naive and memory T cell subsets. The beta constant-region primer was an equimolar mix of two oligonucleotides covering TRBC1 and TRBC2. Each CDR3 protein gets one entry after TCRdb re-called the UMI-ligation and nested PCR reads with MiXCR. The repertoire holds under 40,000 distinct CDR3 sequences, about 14% seen once, with roughly 21% in the top ten. The sequenced material came from effector memory CD4+ T cells from blood. As to subset: effector memory, CD45RA- CD27-. The source is a human donor in good health.

This clonotype was picked up many times. The V and J genes are TRBV5-1 and TRBJ2-2, with 9 bases aligning to TRBD2. Germline CDR1 is SGHRS and CDR2 is YFSETQ. J was trimmed by 0 bases and V by 7 bases; bases with no gene match: 7. The CDR3 has 16 amino acids. CDR3 sequence: CASSIGGRANTGELFF. The CDR3, as DNA: TGCGCCAGCTCCATCGGCGGGAGGGCGAACACCGGGGAGCTGTTTTTT.

A word on this clonotype: A read error may be the cause here, since a much bigger clone is one base away. The chain is built from TRBV27 and TRBJ2-3; TRBD1 or TRBD2 may be the D gene (5 bases each). Looked up from germline, CDR1 is MNHEY and CDR2 is SMNVEV (reference sequence). The CDR3 runs 17 residues. V lost 3 bases and J 4 bases, leaving 20 bases between the germline ends. The chain's CDR3 is CASSFYIPGRASDTQYF. The CDR3 coding sequence is TGTGCCAGCAGTTTCTATATCCCGGGACGAGCATCAGATACGCAGTATTTT.

This clonotype was recorded a few times. This chain links TRBV3-1 with TRBJ2-7; the D is unclear. The CDR3 length is 18 residues. V gave up 4 bases and J gave up 4 bases, with 26 bases separating them. In germline, CDR1 is LGHDT, CDR2 YNNKEL (reference sequence). The CDR3 sequence: CASSPRSMGFLGSYEQYF. The CDR3 DNA follows: TGTGCCAGCAGCCCAAGATCGATGGGCTTCCTGGGAAGTTACGAGCAGTACTTC.

This clonotype was picked up a small number of times. V usage is TRBV20-1 and J usage is TRBJ2-7, with 8 bases identical to TRBD1. The CDR3 sequence is 15 residues long. Per germline, CDR1 DFQATT and CDR2 SNEGSKA (reference sequence). Losses at the gene ends were 4 bases for V and 2 bases for J; bases not matched to a gene: 10. The CDR3 nucleotides read TGCAGTGCTACCCCACTGTACAGGGGGACCTACGAGCAGTACTTC. Its protein product is CSATPLYRGTYEQYF.

This clonotype came up a few times. The V call is TRBV2, the J call TRBJ2-5; 9 bases agree with TRBD1. The CDR3 is 15 residues long. Germline-derived CDR1 and CDR2 are SNHLY and FYNNEI. After removal of 3 bases from V and 2 bases from J, the junction contained 4 bases not matched to a gene. CDR3 DNA sequence: TGTGCCAGCAGTGATGGTGGGACAGGGCAAGAGACCCAGTACTTC. This gives the protein CASSDGGTGQETQYF.

There are a few counts of this clonotype. The chain recombines TRBV5-4 with TRBJ2-1; the match to TRBD2 covers 7 bases. Germline CDR1 reads SGHNT; CDR2 reads YYREEE (reference sequence). The CDR3 is 15 residues long. Germline trimming cut 7 bases from V and 0 bases from J; bases unmatched to any gene: 7. The CDR3 region is CASDLAGRSYNEQFF. The CDR3 nucleotides read TGTGCCAGCGACTTAGCGGGTCGCTCCTACAATGAGCAGTTCTTC.

This chain uses TRBV18 with TRBJ2-3; perhaps TRBD2 as D (5 bases). Germline V lookup: CDR1 KGHSH, CDR2 LQKENI. The length of the CDR3 is 15 residues. V gave up 0 bases and J gave up 4 bases, with 11 bases separating them. This chain's CDR3 is CASSPPSLASDTQYF. DNA for the CDR3: TGTGCCAGCTCACCACCTTCGCTAGCATCAGATACGCAGTATTTT.

In this sample, this clonotype turned up a few times. V and J are TRBV5-4 and TRBJ2-1; perhaps TRBD2 as D (6 bases). The CDR3 has 18 amino acids. Per the germline V gene, CDR1 is SGHNT and CDR2 is YYREEE (reference sequence). V lost 1 base to trimming and J lost 2 bases, with 19 bases between them. CDR3 amino acids: CASSLPGGLSVAYNEQFF. CDR3 bases: TGTGCCAGCAGCTTGCCCGGAGGACTATCAGTGGCCTACAATGAGCAGTTCTTC.

This clonotype was observed many times. The rearrangement uses TRBV12-3 or TRBV12-4 and TRBJ2-3, with 8 bases fitting TRBD2. This CDR3 region has 15 residues. The trim removed 5 bases at V and 2 bases at J, leaving 6 bases unmatched. The CDR3: CASSTLAGFTDTQYF. CDR3 sequence (DNA): TGTGCCAGCAGTACTCTAGCGGGTTTCACAGATACGCAGTATTTT.

This clonotype was picked up many times. The gene calls are TRBV11-3 and TRBJ2-3; D is undetermined. The germline gives CDR1 SGHNT, CDR2 YENEEA. The CDR3 spans 12 residues. Trimming removed 3 bases at V and 5 bases at J, with 6 bases between. This chain's CDR3 is CASSLHGDTQYF. CDR3 DNA sequence: TGTGCCAGCAGCTTGCACGGAGATACGCAGTATTTT.

The chain joins TRBV2 to TRBJ1-5; tentatively, D is TRBD1 (5 bases). V gave up 6 bases and J gave up 0 bases, with 12 bases separating them. Germline CDR1 is SNHLY and CDR2 is FYNNEI. The CDR3 has 15 residues. CDR3 region: CASRPGRNSNQPQHF. The CDR3, as DNA: TGTGCCAGCAGACCGGGACGGAATAGCAATCAGCCCCAGCATTTT.

This clonotype was recorded at least ten times. The V gene is TRBV3-1, the J gene TRBJ2-7; 9 positions agree with TRBD1. This CDR3 comprises 15 residues. V lost 6 bases to trimming and J lost 3 bases; unmatched junction nucleotides: 9. Germline assignment: CDR1 LGHDT and CDR2 YNNKEL (reference sequence). The CDR3 region is CASSATGGMGYEQYF. In DNA form, the CDR3 reads TGTGCCAGCAGTGCCACAGGGGGCATGGGCTACGAGCAGTACTTC.

This clonotype was observed a handful of times. In DNA form, the CDR3 reads TGTGCCAGCAGTCCTCCGAGCGGGACCATATCCCTCTCCTACGAGCAGTACTTC. Amino acids: CASSPPSGTISLSYEQYF. The V and J genes are TRBV6-1 and TRBJ2-7, with TRBD2 identical over 7 bases. The CDR3 runs to 18 residues. V dropped 5 bases and J dropped 0; count of bases not matched to a gene: 16. Per germline, CDR1 MNHNS and CDR2 SASEGT.

The J gene is TRBJ2-5, the V gene TRBV29-1; D is uncertain. V was shortened by 4 bases and J by 0 bases, with 6 bases between the two germline ends. CDR1 SQVTM and CDR2 ANQGSEA come from the germline V gene. The CDR3 loop spans 12 amino acids. The CDR3 loop reads CSVVPYQETQYF. In DNA, the CDR3 is TGCAGCGTTGTTCCGTACCAAGAGACCCAGTACTTC.

Only a few counts were recorded for this clonotype. This sequence joins TRBV5-1 and TRBJ2-1, with 10 bases fitting TRBD1. From germline, CDR1 is SGHRS and CDR2 YFSETQ. After removal of 4 bases from V and 9 bases from J, the junction contained 7 bases not matched to a gene. The CDR3 runs to 14 residues. In DNA, the CDR3 is TGCGCCAGCAGCCGACAGGGGGCTCAGGGTGAGCAGTTCTTC. It encodes CASSRQGAQGEQFF.

This clonotype appeared a few times. The chain employs TRBV19 and TRBJ2-1; perhaps TRBD1 as D (6 bases). Per germline, CDR1 LNHDA and CDR2 SQIVND (reference sequence). V lost 6 bases, J lost 6 bases, and 12 bases lay in between. The CDR3 has 13 residues. The CDR3 DNA follows: TGTGCCAGTAGGAAATTAGGGGGCAATGAGCAGTTCTTC. It translates to CASRKLGGNEQFF.

V usage is TRBV10-3 and J usage is TRBJ1-6, with no clear D. V lost 0 bases, J lost 10 bases, and 16 bases lay in between. CDR3 length equals 16 residues. Germline V gives CDR1 ENHRY, CDR2 SYGVKD. This CDR3 is CAISESWSQDSSPLHF. The CDR3 bases are TGTGCCATCAGTGAGTCGTGGTCCCAGGATAGCTCACCCCTCCACTTT.

This clonotype showed up just a few times. This sequence joins TRBV27 and TRBJ2-1, with D possibly matching TRBD2 (5 bases). The ends were cut back, 1 base at V and 4 bases at J, with 11 bases in the middle. This CDR3 contains 15 residues. Germline V gene data show CDR1 as MNHEY and CDR2 as SMNVEV (reference sequence). The CDR3, as DNA: TGTGCCAGCAGTTTATGGCTAGCAAGTTACAATGAGCAGTTCTTC. Protein sequence: CASSLWLASYNEQFF.

This clonotype was seen only a few times. This sequence joins TRBV7-2 and TRBJ1-3; a possible D gene is TRBD1 (5 bases). This CDR3 contains 16 residues. Trimming took off 5 bases at V and 1 base at J, with 15 bases between the two ends. Germline V CDR1 and CDR2: SGHTA, FQGNSA. Here the CDR3 DNA reads TGTGCCAGCAGCCCAAAGACTTGGGGGTCTGGAAACACCATATATTTT. This sequence encodes CASSPKTWGSGNTIYF.

This clonotype was observed a few times. This chain connects TRBV4-1 to TRBJ2-3, with TRBD2 as a possible D gene (6 bases). This CDR3 is 15 amino acids long. Germline-derived CDR1 and CDR2 are MGHRA and YSYEKL. V was trimmed by 5 bases and J by 0 bases, leaving 12 bases between them. The CDR3 region is CASSYSGPSTDTQYF. CDR3 bases: TGCGCCAGCAGCTATAGCGGCCCTAGCACAGATACGCAGTATTTT.

This clonotype was seen a few times. This chain joins TRBV20-1 and TRBJ2-3; 8 nucleotides align to TRBD1. The CDR3 is 15 residues long. Germline V CDR1 and CDR2: DFQATT, SNEGSKA (reference sequence). The trim removed 5 bases at V and 7 bases at J, leaving 14 bases unmatched. The CDR3 sequence is CSARQQDRVMNTQYF. In DNA, the CDR3 is TGCAGTGCTCGGCAACAGGACAGGGTAATGAATACGCAGTATTTT.

The chain has TRBV7-9 and TRBJ1-4; D is possibly TRBD1 (5 bases). Germline assignment: CDR1 SEHNR and CDR2 FQNEAQ (reference sequence). The CDR3 runs 15 residues. V shed 2 bases and J shed 8 bases, with 15 bases lying between them. The CDR3 region is CASSLLGQALEKLFF. In DNA, the CDR3 is TGTGCCAGCAGCTTATTGGGGCAGGCTTTGGAAAAACTGTTTTTT.